These 8 T cell receptor beta chains were sequenced from one sample in a study of Ad26.COV2.S vaccination and SARS-CoV-2 variants. Only in-frame clones appear in the TCRdb table, and some are missing; sequencing was by immunoSEQ multiplex PCR. The sample has hundreds of thousands of clones; more than 80% are singletons. Treatment given: around 19 received Ad26.COV2.S at low or high dose, single or two shots; several received placebo; per-sample allocation not given. On day 63 after the first injection, vaccine and placebo recipients gave samples. This material consisted of peripheral blood, taken in a trial of Ad26.COV2.S vaccine versus placebo. The receptors originated from a person aged 18-65 years who received the Ad26.COV2.S COVID-19 vaccine or a placebo.

The sample holds one count of this clone. The chain combines TRBV18 with TRBJ2-1; D perhaps matches TRBD2 (7 bases). There are 15 residues in the CDR3. CDR1 is KGHSH and CDR2 is LQKENI in the germline V gene. The germline V and J ends were trimmed by 2 bases and 7 bases, with 15 bases remaining between them. CDR3 sequence: CASSPNRGAENEQFF. CDR3 in DNA: TGTGCCAGCTCACCAAATCGGGGGGCGGAAAATGAGCAGTTCTTC.

This chain links TRBV5-6 with TRBJ2-2; D is unclear. CDR3 length equals 11 residues. Germline CDR1 is SGHDT and CDR2 is YYEEEE. The germline V and J ends were trimmed by 4 bases and 7 bases, with 5 bases remaining between them. DNA for the CDR3: TGTGCCAGCAGCAGGCACGGGGAGCTGTTTTTT. Protein product: CASSRHGELFF.

This chain joins TRBV3-1 (or the pseudogene TRBV3-2) and TRBJ1-1; no clear D. CDR1 is LGHDT, CDR2 YNNKEL, per germline (reference sequence). This CDR3 is built from 16 residues. Trimming took off 0 bases at V and 0 bases at J, with 11 bases between the two ends. The DNA for the CDR3 is TGTGCCAGCAGCCAAGATAGTTTTCAGGTGAACACTGAAGCTTTCTTT. This gives the protein CASSQDSFQVNTEAFF.

The rearrangement uses TRBV7-2 and TRBJ1-1; perhaps TRBD1 as D (5 bases). Germline assignment: CDR1 SGHTA and CDR2 FQGNSA. The V gene lost 1 base and the J gene lost 5 bases, with 11 bases spanning the gap. CDR3 size: 14 residues. CDR3 loop: CASSLVTAGTEAFF. The CDR3 region has the DNA TGTGCCAGCAGCTTAGTCACGGCAGGGACTGAAGCTTTCTTT.

The gene calls are TRBV10-3 and TRBJ2-3, with D maybe TRBD2 (5 bases). CDR3 length: 16 amino acids. V shed 0 bases and J shed 4 bases, with 14 bases lying between them. Germline CDR1 is ENHRY and CDR2 is SYGVKD. The CDR3 bases are TGTGCCATCAGTGAGTCTTTGGGTCGGGATGCAGATACGCAGTATTTT. Translated, it gives CAISESLGRDADTQYF.

The chain has TRBV5-1 and TRBJ1-2, with TRBD1 matching 9 bases. The germline V gene has CDR1 SGHRS and CDR2 YFSETQ. The CDR3 length is 14 residues. V trimming: 4 bases; J trimming: 5 bases; junction bases outside the gene matches: 6. CDR3 in amino acids: CASSPEGTGYGYTF. CDR3 coding DNA: TGCGCCAGCAGCCCAGAAGGGACAGGGTATGGCTACACCTTC.

The chain uses TRBV5-1 and TRBJ2-2; TRBD1 agrees at 7 bases. Germline values: CDR1 SGHRS, CDR2 YFSETQ. The ends lost 3 bases at V and 2 bases at J; junction bases unmatched: 10. The CDR3 spans 17 residues. The CDR3 nucleotides read TGCGCCAGCAGCTCAAGACAGGGCGTACCCAACACCGGGGAGCTGTTTTTT. This sequence encodes CASSSRQGVPNTGELFF.

This clone has a single count. The rearrangement links TRBV5-1 to TRBJ1-1; 7 bases line up with TRBD1. The CDR3 covers 15 residues. The V and J ends lost 1 base and 0 bases, in that order; junction bases with no gene match: 3. Germline V gene lookup returns CDR1 SGHRS and CDR2 YFSETQ. The CDR3 coding sequence is TGCGCCAGCAGCTTGTGGGACAGAGTGAACACTGAAGCTTTCTTT. Its protein product is CASSLWDRVNTEAFF.